These 31 T cell receptor beta chains came from one sample sequenced in a study of vaccination effects on CD4 cells after COVID-19. The authors isolated CD4+ T cells after 9 to 10 days of culture. This person caught SARS-CoV-2 sometime from March to December 2020, and PCR testing confirmed the infection. All participants had two doses of either the BNT162b2 or mRNA-1273 vaccine. Clones were sequenced by immunoSEQ multiplex PCR, and TCRdb holds only the in-frame ones, with some missing. The profile covers 40,000 to 55,000 clones, with 76% appearing a single time and about 3.7% taken by the ten largest. Their recognized antigens are unknown. The sample in question was CD4+ T cells from PBMCs cultured without peptide, obtained after COVID-19 vaccination. All receptors derive from a human donor who had a prior SARS-CoV-2 infection.

CDR3 nucleotide sequence: TGCAGTGCCACCACTAGGACTGAGCAGTTCTTC. Amino acids: CSATTRTEQFF. The rearrangement uses TRBV20-1 and TRBJ2-1; a possible D gene is TRBD2 (5 bases). Germline assignment: CDR1 DFQATT and CDR2 SNEGSKA (reference sequence). This CDR3 has 11 amino acids. Trimming removed 6 bases from V and 9 bases from J, with 12 bases in between.

This chain connects TRBV30 to TRBJ2-3; TRBD2 matches 13 bases. The length of the CDR3 is 14 residues. Germline CDR1 GTSNPN, CDR2 SVGIG (reference sequence). V lost 3 bases, J lost 8 bases, and 5 bases stayed unmatched. The CDR3 loop is CAWRLAGGPRTQYF. DNA for the CDR3: TGTGCCTGGAGACTAGCGGGGGGGCCGCGTACGCAGTATTTT.

This clone was detected a few times. This rearrangement joins TRBV3-1 (or the pseudogene TRBV3-2) to TRBJ2-1; 8 nucleotides line up with TRBD2. Germline V lookup: CDR1 LGHDT, CDR2 YNNKEL (reference sequence). This CDR3 is built from 18 residues. J was trimmed by 4 bases and V by 5 bases; bases with no gene match: 16. CDR3: CASSTKIRAGVSYNEQFF. CDR3 DNA: TGTGCCAGCAGCACAAAGATACGAGCGGGAGTGTCGTACAATGAGCAGTTCTTC.

The rearrangement uses TRBV9 and TRBJ2-2; D is possibly TRBD2 (6 bases). V lost 0 bases, J lost 0 bases, and 12 bases lay in between. Germline V CDR1 and CDR2: SGDLS, YYNGEE. CDR3 length: 17 residues. The CDR3, as DNA: TGTGCCAGCAGCGTAGATAGTAGCGGATCGAACACCGGGGAGCTGTTTTTT. Its protein product is CASSVDSSGSNTGELFF. Based on the CDR3 plus reference TRBV9 and TRBJ2-2, the full variable domain is DSGVTQTPKHLITATGQRVTLRCSPRSGDLSVYWYQQSLDQGLQFLIQYYNGEERAKGNILERFSAQQFPDLHSELNLSSLELGDSALYFCASSVDSSGSNTGELFFGEGSRLTVL.

This chain links TRBV4-1 with TRBJ1-4; D is possibly TRBD1 (5 bases). V was pared by 1 base and J by 8 bases, with 14 bases between. The CDR3 is made up of 15 amino acids. Per germline, CDR1 MGHRA and CDR2 YSYEKL. The DNA for the CDR3 is TGCGCCAGCAGCCAAGGGTGGGGGGTGAAGGAAAAACTGTTTTTT. It codes for CASSQGWGVKEKLFF.

The CDR3 is CASTTYGGARNIQYF. In DNA, the CDR3 is TGTGCCAGCACCACCTATGGGGGCGCCCGGAACATTCAGTACTTC. J is TRBJ2-4 and V is TRBV5-6; tentatively, D is TRBD1 (6 bases). The CDR3 is 15 residues long. Germline CDR1 is SGHDT and CDR2 is YYEEEE. The ends were cut back, 6 bases at V and 7 bases at J, with 20 bases in the middle.

This rearrangement joins TRBV28 to TRBJ1-1; no clear D. V was trimmed by 8 bases and J by 7 bases, leaving 11 bases between them. This CDR3 region has 11 residues. Germline V gene data show CDR1 as MDHEN and CDR2 as SYDVKM. CDR3: CASQRRSEAFF. The CDR3 DNA sequence: TGTGCCAGCCAGAGGAGGAGTGAAGCTTTCTTT. Filled out from reference TRBV28 and TRBJ1-1, the complete variable domain reads DVKVTQSSRYLVKRTGEKVFLECVQDMDHENMFWYRQDPGLGLRLIYFSYDVKMKEKGDIPEGYSVSREKKERFSLILESASTNQTSMYLCASQRRSEAFFGQGTRLTVV.

The count of this clone is one. The chain employs TRBV12-5 and TRBJ2-5, with 8 bases that match TRBD1. V trimming: 0 bases; J trimming: 0 bases; junction bases outside the gene matches: 3. The V gene's germline CDR1 is LGHNT and CDR2 FRNRAP. The CDR3 has 16 residues. This CDR3 reads CASGLVQGGYQETQYF. DNA for the CDR3: TGTGCTAGTGGTTTGGTACAGGGGGGATACCAAGAGACCCAGTACTTC.

As DNA, the CDR3 is TGCGCCAGCAGCCCACAGCGGCCTGGAAACGAGCAGTACTTC. Translation: CASSPQRPGNEQYF. The chain joins TRBV5-1 to TRBJ2-7; tentatively, D is TRBD2 (5 bases). This CDR3 comprises 14 residues. V lost 4 bases and J lost 5, with 16 bases in between. Germline loops: CDR1 SGHRS, CDR2 YFSETQ.

The chain employs TRBV25-1 and TRBJ1-2, with 7 bases aligning to TRBD1. V lost 3 bases, J lost 7 bases, and 8 bases stayed unmatched. This CDR3 has 14 residues. CDR1 and CDR2 (germline): MGHDK, SYGVNS. The DNA of the CDR3 is TGTGCCAGCAGTGAGGCCCGGGACAGTCCTGGCTACACCTTC. It specifies CASSEARDSPGYTF.

This sequence joins TRBV7-9 and TRBJ2-7, with 7 positions matching TRBD2. The CDR3 contains 14 residues. With V trimmed by 5 bases and J by 5 bases, 9 bases remained unmatched. Germline lookup yields CDR1 SEHNR and CDR2 FQNEAQ (reference sequence). The CDR3 nucleotides are TGTGCCAGCAGCGCCCGGACTAGTCGCCACGAGCAGTACTTC. It encodes CASSARTSRHEQYF. The complete variable domain, with remaining parts taken from reference TRBV7-9 and TRBJ2-7, reads DTGVSQNPRHKITKRGQNVTFRCDPISEHNRLYWYRQTLGQGPEFLTYFQNEAQLEKSRLLSDRFSAERPKGSFSTLEIQRTEQGDSAMYLCASSARTSRHEQYFGPGTRLTVT.

V is TRBV5-1 and J is TRBJ1-1, with D possibly TRBD1 on 5 matching bases. The germline gives CDR1 SGHRS, CDR2 YFSETQ. V shed 2 bases and J shed 2 bases, with 10 bases lying between them. The CDR3 totals 14 residues. The CDR3 loop is CASSFPGPNTEAFF. The CDR3 bases are TGCGCCAGCAGCTTTCCGGGACCTAACACTGAAGCTTTCTTT.

The gene calls are TRBV10-3 and TRBJ1-1; D call uncertain. Looked up from germline, CDR1 is ENHRY and CDR2 is SYGVKD. This CDR3 has 14 residues. The ends were cut back, 2 bases at V and 2 bases at J, with 9 bases in the middle. CDR3 region: CAISEVSGNTEAFF. The CDR3, as DNA: TGTGCCATCAGTGAGGTTTCGGGAAACACTGAAGCTTTCTTT.

The chain employs TRBV28 and TRBJ2-7; possible D gene TRBD2, 5 bases. The CDR3 spans 13 residues. V dropped 6 bases and J dropped 2 bases, with 11 bases sitting between them. CDR1 and CDR2 (germline): MDHEN, SYDVKM. The CDR3 nucleotides are TGTGCCAGCAGAGAGAGTAGCGCCTACGAGCAGTACTTC. This encodes CASRESSAYEQYF.

The chain employs TRBV18 and TRBJ2-3; 8 bases fit TRBD2. After removal of 2 bases from V and 2 bases from J, the junction contained 3 bases not matched to a gene. In germline, CDR1 is KGHSH, CDR2 LQKENI. CDR3 length: 15 residues. CDR3 amino acids: CASSPVAGHTDTQYF. The DNA of the CDR3 is TGTGCCAGCTCACCAGTAGCGGGACACACAGATACGCAGTATTTT. Combining the CDR3 with reference TRBV18 and TRBJ2-3 gives the whole variable domain NAGVMQNPRHLVRRRGQEARLRCSPMKGHSHVYWYRQLPEEGLKFMVYLQKENIIDESGMPKERFSAEFPKEGPSILRIQQVVRGDSAAYFCASSPVAGHTDTQYFGPGTRLTVL.

The rearrangement joins TRBV6-4 to TRBJ2-7, with D perhaps matching TRBD1 (5 bases). Trimming cost V 5 bases and J 3 bases, with 23 bases left between them. The CDR3 runs 17 residues. Germline V gene data show CDR1 as MRHNA and CDR2 as SNTAGT. The CDR3 region has the DNA TGTGCCAGCAGTTTCCACAAGGGTCTGGGGCCTTTCTACGAGCAGTACTTC. This encodes CASSFHKGLGPFYEQYF.

This chain joins TRBV6-1 and TRBJ1-1; D is perhaps TRBD1 (6 bases). Trimming pared 3 bases from V and 4 bases from J, leaving 9 bases between. The CDR3 totals 13 residues. Germline V CDR1 and CDR2: MNHNS, SASEGT. The CDR3 sequence is CASSEQGGTEAFF. The CDR3 coding sequence is TGTGCCAGCAGTGAGCAAGGGGGCACTGAAGCTTTCTTT.

This clone was detected once. J is TRBJ2-1 and V is TRBV5-1; perhaps TRBD2 as D (6 bases). V was cut by 6 bases and J by 4 bases, with 14 bases left in between. This CDR3 comprises 14 residues. In germline, CDR1 is SGHRS, CDR2 YFSETQ. CDR3 amino acids: CASTRGGGYNEQFF. The CDR3 nucleotides read TGCGCCAGCACGAGGGGAGGCGGTTACAATGAGCAGTTCTTC.

This clone was detected a few times. This CDR3 is CASSLDLDTEAFF. CDR3 DNA: TGTGCCAGCAGCCTAGACCTGGACACTGAAGCTTTCTTT. J is TRBJ1-1 and V is TRBV5-4; D gene unclear. The CDR3 is 13 residues long. V lost 4 bases, J lost 3 bases, and 10 bases lay in between. CDR1 SGHNT and CDR2 YYREEE come from the germline V gene (reference sequence).

The chain employs TRBV7-2 and TRBJ1-5; no definite D call. The CDR3 has 13 residues. Looked up from germline, CDR1 is SGHTA and CDR2 is FQGNSA. V lost 4 bases and J lost 7, with 11 bases in between. CDR3 region: CASSYVAEQPQHF. The CDR3 DNA sequence: TGTGCCAGCAGCTACGTCGCCGAGCAGCCCCAGCATTTT.

DNA for the CDR3: TGTGCCAGCAGCCCCAAATACCTTCTCTACGAGCAGTACTTC. This translates into CASSPKYLLYEQYF. The chain couples TRBV27 to TRBJ2-7, with no clear D. CDR3 length: 14 residues. V was pared by 6 bases and J by 3 bases, with 15 bases between. CDR1 and CDR2 from the germline V gene are MNHEY and SMNVEV (reference sequence).

The J gene is TRBJ1-2, the V gene TRBV5-1; D may be TRBD1 (6 bases). The germline V and J ends were trimmed by 4 bases and 0 bases, with 10 bases remaining between them. The CDR3 length is 14 residues. The germline V gene encodes CDR1 SGHRS and CDR2 YFSETQ. The CDR3: CASSTGRANYGYTF. As DNA, the CDR3 is TGCGCCAGCAGCACAGGGAGAGCTAACTATGGCTACACCTTC.

CDR3 DNA sequence: TGTGCCAGCAGCCCGGGACTAGTGGAGACCCAGTACTTC. The encoded protein is CASSPGLVETQYF. The chain couples TRBV9 to TRBJ2-5; 8 bases map to TRBD2. This CDR3 spans 13 amino acids. With 4 bases clipped from V and 5 bases from J, the junction kept 4 bases outside the gene matches. Germline loops: CDR1 SGDLS, CDR2 YYNGEE.

This clone appeared once. The V and J genes are TRBV9 and TRBJ2-3; 7 nucleotides align to TRBD1. The CDR3 spans 19 residues. The junction had 15 bases not matched to a gene; V was cut back by 0 bases and J by 2 bases. CDR1 is SGDLS and CDR2 is YYNGEE in the germline V gene. CDR3 in amino acids: CASSVGSGQRTLSTDTQYF. CDR3 DNA sequence: TGTGCCAGCAGCGTAGGATCGGGACAGAGGACCCTATCCACAGATACGCAGTATTTT. Full variable domain (rest looked up from reference TRBV9 and TRBJ2-3): DSGVTQTPKHLITATGQRVTLRCSPRSGDLSVYWYQQSLDQGLQFLIQYYNGEERAKGNILERFSAQQFPDLHSELNLSSLELGDSALYFCASSVGSGQRTLSTDTQYFGPGTRLTVL.

The chain couples TRBV11-3 to TRBJ2-2, with 9 positions matching TRBD1. This CDR3 region has 15 residues. J lost 5 bases, V lost 5 bases, and 6 bases had no gene match. CDR1 and CDR2 (germline): SGHNT, YENEEA. The CDR3 sequence is CASSQGTGRTGELFF. The DNA of the CDR3 is TGTGCCAGCAGCCAAGGGACAGGGAGGACCGGGGAGCTGTTTTTT.

The chain combines TRBV18 with TRBJ2-3; 7 bases are a match to TRBD2. The V gene end was trimmed by 6 bases and the J gene end by 0 bases; junction bases not matched to a gene: 12. Germline V CDR1 and CDR2: KGHSH, LQKENI. The length of the CDR3 is 17 residues. For the CDR3, the DNA is TGTGCCAGCTCCCAACGGATAGCGGGTCCGAGCACAGATACGCAGTATTTT. Translating it yields CASSQRIAGPSTDTQYF.

V usage is TRBV10-3 and J usage is TRBJ1-3; D not resolved. The germline CDR1 and CDR2 sequences are ENHRY and SYGVKD. The CDR3 contains 17 residues. Trimming pared 0 bases from V and 4 bases from J, leaving 16 bases between. This chain's CDR3 is CAISESLLARTGNTIYF. The CDR3, as DNA: TGTGCCATCAGTGAGTCCCTCTTGGCCCGGACGGGAAACACCATATATTTT.

This clone has only one observation. The chain combines TRBV7-6 with TRBJ1-3; D is perhaps TRBD1 (5 bases). There are 14 residues in the CDR3. Trimming pared 5 bases from V and 1 base from J, leaving 9 bases between. From germline, CDR1 is SGHVS and CDR2 FNYEAQ. CDR3 amino acids: CASSGRGSGNTIYF. The CDR3, as DNA: TGTGCCAGCAGCGGTAGGGGTTCTGGAAACACCATATATTTT.

About this clone itself: One end of the junction does not line up with germline, which may come from a read error. The chain is built from TRBV10-3 and TRBJ2-3; tentative D call: TRBD2 (6 bases). In germline, CDR1 is ENHRY, CDR2 SYGVKD. The CDR3 totals 13 residues. The CDR3 region is CAIREWGADTQYF. Here the CDR3 DNA reads TGTGCCATCCGTGAGTGGGGGGCAGATACGCAGTATTTT.

V usage is TRBV6-5 and J usage is TRBJ2-7, with D unresolved. The CDR3 has 13 residues. The V and J ends lost 6 bases and 4 bases respectively, with 13 bases between them. Germline loops: CDR1 MNHEY, CDR2 SVGAGI. CDR3 amino acids: CASRREGGYEQYF. CDR3 in DNA: TGTGCCAGCAGGAGAGAAGGCGGATACGAGCAGTACTTC.

The V call is TRBV4-2, the J call TRBJ1-2, with D maybe TRBD1 (5 bases). V was shortened by 1 base and J by 4 bases, with 13 bases between the two germline ends. CDR1 is LGHNA, CDR2 YNFKEQ, per germline. CDR3 length equals 15 residues. The chain's CDR3 is CASSQGGGDLYGYTF. CDR3 bases: TGTGCCAGCAGCCAAGGGGGAGGGGATCTCTATGGCTACACCTTC.